Included here is one T cell receptor (beta chain) sequence, with context. The data originate from a study of blood T cell repertoires in COVID-19. For the study at large: Researchers got acute and convalescent COVID-19 samples from the United States, Italy and Spain.

Profiling relied on immunoSEQ multiplex PCR, and the TCRdb table lists in-frame clones only, not all of them. Of about 65,000 clones in the sample, around nine tenths were seen once. Trimming took 4 bases from V and 8 from J; bases not matched to a gene: 9. CDR3 length equals 15 residues. Germline lookup yields CDR1 SGHRS and CDR2 YFSETQ. Input material: peripheral blood. The TCR sequence derives from a man in his fifties or sixties with acute or convalescent COVID-19. This rearrangement joins TRBV5-1 to TRBJ2-4, with 10 bases matching TRBD1. The CDR3 spells CASSPTGGAEYIQYF. Here the CDR3 DNA reads TGCGCCAGCAGCCCGACAGGGGGCGCGGAGTACATTCAGTACTTC.